This T cell receptor (beta chain) stems from a study of CD8+ T cells in alopecia areata. V shed 8 bases, J shed 1 base, and the junction held 3 bases outside the gene matches. CDR1 SEHNR and CDR2 FQNEAQ come from the germline V gene (reference sequence). The CDR3 extends over 13 amino acids. The authors extracted RNA and reverse transcribed it into cDNA as the sequencing template. TCRdb keeps only in-frame clones here, not all; method: immunoSEQ multiplex PCR. The sample lists about 64,000 clones; roughly 50% were seen once. Treatment given: oral pan-JAK inhibitor, 5-10 mg twice daily. The receptor was isolated from a human donor with alopecia areata. Source: CD8+ T cells sorted from blood, taken at approximately week 36, from a patient treated with tofacitinib. The chain uses TRBV7-9 and TRBJ2-7; 9 bases align to TRBD2. CDR3 region: CASASGRSYEQYF. The CDR3 bases are TGTGCCAGCGCAAGCGGGAGGTCCTACGAGCAGTACTTC.